The TCR beta chain under discussion was sequenced for a study of TIL therapy for anti-PD-1-resistant metastatic lung cancer (dated by TCRdb to the early 2020s). Turning to the overall study: Tumors were harvested prior to any PD-1/PD-L1 blockade, after which nivolumab was administered to patients, and lymphodepletion, expanded TIL infusion and IL-2 were given to patients who progressed. Across the cohort, whole-exome sequencing showed a median non-synonymous tumor mutation burden of roughly 1.5 mutations per megabase. Most of the cohort had lung adenocarcinoma, several tumors were EGFR-mutant and two were ALK-rearranged, and half of the patients were current or former smokers. Enrolled patients had a median age of around 51 years (range 38-75) and a median tumor PD-L1 proportion score of about 5.9%. Tumor and peripheral blood T cell receptor beta sequencing was used to track clonotypes across tumor, expanded TIL product and serial blood samples. What the work shows at the level of the full study, not this receptor alone: The study protocol defined all tumor marker inferences as exploratory. Infused TIL clonotypes partially replaced the baseline peripheral repertoire then decayed over months, with no apparent association between persistence and response. The cohort was highly selected, with more treatment-naive, never-smoker and oncogene-addicted patients than typical, limiting generalizability.

About this clone itself: The clone's antigen remains unknown. It has no much larger one-base neighbor in the sample; base qualities were not kept.

The sample's time point, from its label and the paper: pre-treatment sample, taken before nivolumab and TIL therapy. Between late 2017 and early 2020, a dual-center phase I trial enrolled adults who had stage 4 NSCLC. Samples were obtained from a single-arm, open-label phase I trial in which tumor-infiltrating lymphocyte therapy with nivolumab was evaluated in advanced non-small cell lung cancer. Mononuclear cells from blood collected in EDTA tubes were isolated on a Ficoll gradient and snap-frozen as pellets, and DNA was then extracted using a Qiagen mini-prep kit. TCR beta CDR3 regions were amplified from genomic DNA by bias-controlled multiplex PCR with the immunoSEQ v3 hsTCRB kit. TCR libraries were sequenced on an Illumina NextSeq 500 to 1.5 million to 2.5 million read pairs for survey level or roughly 5-6.5 million for deep level. In the paper's pipeline: The immunoSEQ Analyzer software assigned V, D and J genes, filtered out non-productive sequences, and reported clonality. To compare repertoires between infused TIL and blood, productive Simpson clonality was used along with the Morisita overlap index of productive TRB rearrangements. The absolute count of a clonotype in blood was estimated by multiplying the lymphocyte count by the CD3+ fraction and by the productive frequency of the clone. Imported from immuneACCESS, the table was reduced by TCRdb to in-frame sequences with V and J called. These copies leave out some clones; in studies compared against another copy, an unresolved V gene accounts for under half, and the cause of the remainder is not known. V and J calls and clone size follow that table, whereas D and trimming were derived from the DNA. Here the sample has more than 50,000 clones; around 87% occur a single time. The top ten constitute approximately 2.4% of the sample.

This receptor was obtained from a person aged 30 to 80 with non-small cell lung cancer. Source: blood, taken at baseline.

The bases read TGCGCCAGCAGCTTGTCTGTGCCGTCACCCCTCCACTTT. This codes for CASSLSVPSPLHF. Recombination joined TRBV5-1 with TRBJ1-6; the D gene remains uncertain. The cysteine opens and the phenylalanine closes a CDR3 of 13 amino acids. Here the CDR3 DNA is all that survives: 39 bases in frame from base 1. CDR1 and CDR2, looked up from the germline V gene, are SGHRS and YFSETQ. The trim is 1 base for V and 10 bases for J, with a gap of 9 bases between the germline ends. Here the CDR3 is joined to the reference TRBV5-1 and TRBJ1-6 genes, and the full variable domain is: KAGVTQTPRYLIKTRGQQVTLSCSPISGHRSVSWYQQTPGQGLQFLFEYFSETQRNKGNFPGRFSGRQFSNSRSEMNVSTLELGDSALYLCASSLSVPSPLHFGNGTRLTVT.